Following are 29 T cell receptor beta chains from one sample sequenced in a study of T cell responses to AZD1222 COVID-19 vaccine. Profiled with immunoSEQ multiplex PCR; TCRdb holds only in-frame clones, not every one. In the table there are 75,000 to 90,000 clones, about 88% of which are singletons. Sequencing was performed on peripheral blood, taken on day 0 of AZD1222 vaccination. These receptor sequences come from an adult in good health.

The rearrangement uses TRBV3-1 (or the pseudogene TRBV3-2) and TRBJ1-5; unclear D gene. V shed 1 base and J shed 9 bases, with 10 bases lying between them. The CDR3 is made up of 13 amino acids. Germline CDR1 and CDR2: LGHDT and YNNKEL (reference sequence). CDR3 coding DNA: TGTGCCAGCAGCCAAGTGGAGACGGCGCCCCAGCATTTT. Translating it yields CASSQVETAPQHF.

V gene TRBV3-1 (or the pseudogene TRBV3-2) combines with J gene TRBJ1-6; weak D call: TRBD1 (5 bases). CDR1 is LGHDT, CDR2 YNNKEL, per germline (reference sequence). V was trimmed by 4 bases and J by 0 bases, leaving 19 bases between them. This CDR3 region has 19 residues. CDR3 nucleotides: TGTGCCAGCAGCCCCCGATTATCACAGGCTAGCTCCTATAATTCACCCCTCCACTTT. It codes for CASSPRLSQASSYNSPLHF.

This chain joins TRBV7-6 and TRBJ2-1; 8 positions match TRBD1. The germline CDR1 and CDR2 sequences are SGHVS and FNYEAQ. The CDR3 loop spans 16 amino acids. Unmatched junction bases numbered 12, after V lost 4 bases and J lost 7 bases. DNA of the CDR3: TGTGCCAGCAGCTCCCAGGGGGCCGCCAAAGATAATGAGCAGTTCTTC. Its translation: CASSSQGAAKDNEQFF.

This chain links TRBV7-2 with TRBJ2-2; no reliable D call. The V end lost 2 bases, the J end lost 6 bases, and 10 bases lay between the germline ends. The CDR3 consists of 14 residues. CDR1 and CDR2 from the germline V gene are SGHTA and FQGNSA. CDR3 amino acids: CASSLKLGPGELFF. DNA for the CDR3: TGTGCCAGCAGCTTAAAGCTCGGACCCGGGGAGCTGTTTTTT.

The gene calls are TRBV5-1 and TRBJ1-1, with TRBD1 as a possible D gene (6 bases). Germline CDR1 reads SGHRS; CDR2 reads YFSETQ. V was clipped by 0 bases and J by 2 bases, with 8 bases between them. The length of the CDR3 is 14 residues. The CDR3 sequence is CASSLADRNTEAFF. The CDR3 DNA is TGCGCCAGCAGCTTGGCGGACAGAAACACTGAAGCTTTCTTT.

J is TRBJ2-5 and V is TRBV6-5; D is uncertain. The CDR3 sequence is 13 residues long. V gave up 5 bases and J gave up 5 bases, with 12 bases separating them. Germline V gene sequence: CDR1 MNHEY, CDR2 SVGAGI. CDR3: CASSLLVAETQYF. CDR3 DNA: TGTGCCAGCAGTCTCTTAGTTGCGGAGACCCAGTACTTC.

The gene calls are TRBV6-4 and TRBJ2-1, with a tentative D call TRBD2 (6 bases). This CDR3 has 16 residues. The ends were cut back, 3 bases at V and 0 bases at J, with 12 bases in the middle. The V gene's germline CDR1 is MRHNA and CDR2 SNTAGT. CDR3 DNA sequence: TGTGCCAGCAGTGAAGATAGCGGACACTCCTACAATGAGCAGTTCTTC. Protein sequence: CASSEDSGHSYNEQFF.

The chain links TRBV4-3 to TRBJ1-6; possible D gene TRBD1, 5 bases. Germline CDR1 LGHNA, CDR2 YSLEER. Deletions cut 1 base from V and 7 bases from J, with 17 bases between. The CDR3 has 17 amino acids. The chain's CDR3 is CASSQGSVVGGNSPLHF. In DNA form, the CDR3 reads TGCGCCAGCAGCCAAGGCAGCGTGGTTGGGGGAAATTCACCCCTCCACTTT.

The chain uses TRBV24-1 and TRBJ2-3, with D uncertain. CDR3 length equals 14 residues. V lost 7 bases to trimming and J lost 6 bases, with 16 bases between them. Germline V gene data show CDR1 as KGHDR and CDR2 as SFDVKD. The CDR3 sequence: CATSPPGTTDTQYF. CDR3 in DNA: TGTGCCACCAGCCCCCCGGGCACGACGGATACGCAGTATTTT.

This chain uses TRBV4-3 with TRBJ2-7, with D possibly matching TRBD1 (7 bases). Germline-derived CDR1 and CDR2 are LGHNA and YSLEER. Trimming took off 4 bases at V and 2 bases at J, with 12 bases between the two ends. The CDR3 is 14 amino acids. CDR3: CASSLQGGAYEQYF. In DNA form, the CDR3 reads TGCGCCAGCAGCCTCCAGGGGGGAGCCTACGAGCAGTACTTC.

This clone was detected a few times. The rearrangement joins TRBV5-6 to TRBJ2-2; D gene unclear. Germline lookup yields CDR1 SGHDT and CDR2 YYEEEE. The CDR3 contains 16 residues. The V end was cut by 4 bases, the J end by 7 bases, with 20 bases between. CDR3 sequence reads: CASSPYLLDSRGELFF. The CDR3 coding sequence is TGTGCCAGCAGCCCATACCTCCTAGACTCCCGCGGGGAGCTGTTTTTT.

This clone was seen only a few times. This chain connects TRBV15 to TRBJ2-2; D gene ambiguous. Per the germline V gene, CDR1 is LNHNV and CDR2 is YYDKDF (reference sequence). The CDR3 length is 13 residues. The V end was cut by 4 bases, the J end by 1 base, with 4 bases between. For the CDR3, the DNA is TGTGCCACCAGCAAGGGGAACACCGGGGAGCTGTTTTTT. It encodes CATSKGNTGELFF.

This clone turned up a few times. Within the sample, other DNA sequences also encode this same CDR3. This chain joins TRBV6-1 and TRBJ1-2; TRBD1 is a possible D gene (5 bases). Germline V gene lookup returns CDR1 MNHNS and CDR2 SASEGT. CDR3 length: 13 amino acids. V shed 1 base and J shed 4 bases, with 7 bases lying between them. CDR3 residues: CASSEGQIYGYTF. As DNA, the CDR3 is TGTGCCAGCAGTGAAGGACAGATCTATGGCTACACCTTC.

The rearrangement links TRBV19 to TRBJ2-7; 8 bases are shared with TRBD1. Looked up from germline, CDR1 is LNHDA and CDR2 is SQIVND (reference sequence). This CDR3 comprises 16 residues. The junction had 10 bases not matched to a gene; V was cut back by 4 bases and J by 2 bases. The CDR3 is CASSSPSGTGTYEQYF. CDR3 nucleotide sequence: TGTGCCAGTAGTAGCCCCTCCGGGACAGGTACCTACGAGCAGTACTTC.

The chain links TRBV6-5 to TRBJ1-4; D call uncertain. Germline loops: CDR1 MNHEY, CDR2 SVGAGI. This CDR3 is built from 15 residues. V was pared by 2 bases and J by 4 bases, with 11 bases between. The DNA of the CDR3 is TGTGCCAGCAGTTACGGGCCAGGTGTTAATGAAAAACTGTTTTTT. Translating it yields CASSYGPGVNEKLFF.

The chain combines TRBV6-5 with TRBJ2-7, with 9 bases fitting TRBD1. V trimming: 2 bases; J trimming: 6 bases; junction bases outside the gene matches: 5. The length of the CDR3 is 14 residues. Germline V gene data show CDR1 as MNHEY and CDR2 as SVGAGI. CDR3 sequence: CASSYHGQGSEQYF. CDR3 nucleotide sequence: TGTGCCAGCAGTTACCACGGACAGGGGTCCGAGCAGTACTTC.

CDR3: CASSPRQGTYEQYF. The DNA for the CDR3 is TGTGCCAGCTCACCACGACAGGGCACCTACGAGCAGTACTTC. The chain is built from TRBV18 and TRBJ2-7, with 7 positions matching TRBD1. After removal of 1 base from V and 2 bases from J, the junction contained 2 bases not matched to a gene. The CDR3 contains 14 residues. CDR1 and CDR2 from the germline V gene are KGHSH and LQKENI.

The chain employs TRBV10-2 and TRBJ1-6; D not resolved. Looked up from germline, CDR1 is WSHSY and CDR2 is SAAADI. This CDR3 spans 14 amino acids. V lost 1 base to trimming and J lost 9 bases, with 10 bases between them. This CDR3 is CASSELLGGSPLHF. For the CDR3, the DNA is TGCGCCAGCAGTGAGTTATTGGGCGGTTCACCCCTCCACTTT.

This chain links TRBV7-9 with TRBJ2-1; D may be TRBD1 (6 bases). V was shortened by 5 bases and J by 3 bases, with 20 bases between the two germline ends. The CDR3 is made up of 17 amino acids. Germline loops: CDR1 SEHNR, CDR2 FQNEAQ (reference sequence). CDR3 amino acids: CASSTRGGQSFYNEQFF. The CDR3 DNA follows: TGTGCCAGCAGCACCCGAGGGGGACAAAGCTTCTACAATGAGCAGTTCTTC. The whole variable domain, remainder taken from reference TRBV7-9 and TRBJ2-1, is DTGVSQNPRHKITKRGQNVTFRCDPISEHNRLYWYRQTLGQGPEFLTYFQNEAQLEKSRLLSDRFSAERPKGSFSTLEIQRTEQGDSAMYLCASSTRGGQSFYNEQFFGPGTRLTVL.

This clone showed up just a few times. The chain has TRBV11-2 and TRBJ1-1; TRBD1 is a possible D gene (5 bases). Looked up from germline, CDR1 is SGHAT and CDR2 is FQNNGV. V was pared by 2 bases and J by 4 bases, with 14 bases between. CDR3 length: 15 residues. CDR3 sequence (DNA): TGTGCCAGCAGCTTAAAATGGGGCCGGGGCACTGAAGCTTTCTTT. Translating it yields CASSLKWGRGTEAFF.

On this clone: The junction does not match germline at one end; this may be a read error. This CDR3 reads CASSPRPAADTQYF. In DNA form, the CDR3 reads TGTGCTAGCAGCCCACGTCCGGCGGCAGATACGCAGTATTTT. The chain carries TRBV7-7 and TRBJ2-3; D remains unclear. The CDR3 totals 14 residues. Germline-derived CDR1 and CDR2 are SSHAT and FNYEAQ (reference sequence).

This clone is judged medium-sized (0.01 to 0.1%). V usage is TRBV29-1 and J usage is TRBJ1-1; no definite D call. This CDR3 spans 11 amino acids. The germline gives CDR1 SQVTM, CDR2 ANQGSEA. V was cut by 5 bases and J by 1 base, with 5 bases left in between. CDR3 sequence (DNA): TGCAGCGTTACGGAGAACACTGAAGCTTTCTTT. This codes for CSVTENTEAFF. Supplemented by reference TRBV29-1 and TRBJ1-1, the full variable domain reads SAVISQKPSRDICQRGTSLTIQCQVDSQVTMMFWYRQQPGQSLTLIATANQGSEATYESGFVIDKFPISRPNLTFSTLTVSNMSPEDSSIYLCSVTENTEAFFGQGTRLTVV.

The J gene is TRBJ2-3, the V gene TRBV7-8; TRBD1 might be the D (6 bases). This CDR3 is built from 14 residues. Germline CDR1 reads SGHVS; CDR2 reads FQNEAQ. The V and J ends lost 7 bases and 4 bases respectively, with 15 bases between them. In DNA, the CDR3 is TGTGCCAGCATTCCTCTAGGGGGATCAGATACGCAGTATTTT. This gives the protein CASIPLGGSDTQYF. The full variable domain, its missing parts supplied by reference TRBV7-8 and TRBJ2-3, is GAGVSQSPRYKVAKRGQDVALRCDPISGHVSLFWYQQALGQGPEFLTYFQNEAQLDKSGLPSDRFFAERPEGSVSTLKIQRTQQEDSAVYLCASIPLGGSDTQYFGPGTRLTVL.

J is TRBJ2-1 and V is TRBV9; a possible D gene is TRBD2 (6 bases). CDR3 length equals 18 residues. Germline assignment: CDR1 SGDLS and CDR2 YYNGEE. Trimming removed 2 bases at V and 0 bases at J, with 18 bases between. Here the CDR3 DNA reads TGTGCCAGCAGCGTTAGGGTTGATAGCGGCAGCTCCTACAATGAGCAGTTCTTC. Translating gives CASSVRVDSGSSYNEQFF.

In its sample, this clone was seen once. The rearrangement links TRBV7-6 to TRBJ2-2, with TRBD2 matching over 10 bases. The CDR3 sequence is 16 residues long. CDR1 is SGHVS, CDR2 FNYEAQ, per germline. J lost 9 bases, V lost 2 bases, and 9 bases had no gene match. CDR3 coding DNA: TGTGCCAGCAGCTTATCTAGCGGGGGACCCCGACGGGAGCTGTTTTTT. Its protein product is CASSLSSGGPRRELFF.

The CDR3 DNA reads as TGTGCCACCAGTGATTTGGCCGGGTATGGAGTAGATACGCAGTATTTT. It specifies CATSDLAGYGVDTQYF. The V gene is TRBV24-1, the J gene TRBJ2-3; D remains unclear. Trimming pared 0 bases from V and 5 bases from J, leaving 14 bases between. The germline gives CDR1 KGHDR, CDR2 SFDVKD. The CDR3 contains 16 residues.

This clone has only one observation. This rearrangement joins TRBV5-5 to TRBJ1-3; D unclear. This CDR3 has 15 amino acids. The V and J ends lost 1 base and 0 bases respectively, with 8 bases between them. CDR1 is SGHKS, CDR2 YYEKEE, per germline (reference sequence). CDR3 region: CASSLNGDSGNTIYF. CDR3 coding DNA: TGTGCCAGCAGCTTGAACGGTGACTCTGGAAACACCATATATTTT.

The chain uses TRBV2 and TRBJ1-1, with D maybe TRBD1 (5 bases). Per the germline V gene, CDR1 is SNHLY and CDR2 is FYNNEI. With 8 bases removed from V and 0 bases from J, the gap between germline ends came to 13 bases. This CDR3 region has 14 residues. Here the CDR3 DNA reads TGTGCCAGCTTTCCCGGGACCCTGAACACTGAAGCTTTCTTT. Its translation is CASFPGTLNTEAFF.

The chain is built from TRBV7-2 and TRBJ1-5, with D uncertain. The CDR3 is 15 amino acids. Germline-derived CDR1 and CDR2 are SGHTA and FQGNSA. With 1 base removed from V and 3 bases from J, the gap between germline ends came to 10 bases. CDR3 region: CASSLGRQPNQPQHF. In DNA form, the CDR3 reads TGTGCCAGCAGCTTAGGGAGGCAGCCCAATCAGCCCCAGCATTTT. Full variable domain (rest looked up from reference TRBV7-2 and TRBJ1-5): GAGVSQSPSNKVTEKGKDVELRCDPISGHTALYWYRQSLGQGLEFLIYFQGNSAPDKSGLPSDRFSAERTGGSVSTLTIQRTQQEDSAVYLCASSLGRQPNQPQHFGDGTRLSIL.